This TCR beta chain was found in a study of cytomegalovirus exposure and HLA in healthy donors. Study information: In terms of ancestry, the Caucasian-associated cluster contained 75% to 90% of the approximately 380 genotyped donors. Study conclusions and caveats: Differences between HLA loci emerged in a later analysis of TCR association rates, with DRB1 most and HLA-C fewest. TCR beta sequences reportedly predicted most subjects' HLA-A and HLA-B alleles accurately.

This PCR relied on a set of 60 Vbeta primers and 13 Jbeta primers. As originally analysed: An analysis performed later counted 74 million or so unique TCR beta chains (around 9.9 million of them shared). TCRdb's copy holds only in-frame clones and misses some; the assay was immunoSEQ multiplex PCR. V, J and clone size derive from that table, while D and trimming were established from the DNA sequence. The sample lists some 180,000 clones; 82% were seen once. V lost 3 bases and J 4 bases, leaving 18 bases between the germline ends. CDR3 length equals 16 residues. Germline V gene sequence: CDR1 KGHSH, CDR2 LQKENI. As to this clone: Antigen specificity is unknown.

The source is a man aged 40-49 years in good health and CMV-seronegative. The chain combines TRBV18 with TRBJ1-2; D is perhaps TRBD1 (6 bases). The sample consisted of PBMCs. This CDR3 reads CASSPRTEQGTYGYTF. In DNA form, the CDR3 reads TGTGCCAGCTCACCTCGGACGGAACAGGGAACCTATGGCTACACCTTC.